These 29 T cell receptor beta chains came from one sample sequenced in a study of blood T cell repertoires in COVID-19. The table came from immunoSEQ multiplex PCR; TCRdb's copy has only in-frame clones and leaves some out. The sample lists tens of thousands of clones; about 80% were seen once. What was sequenced was peripheral blood. These receptors all come from a man between 65 and 79 years old with active or convalescent COVID-19.

This clone turned up a few times. CDR3 loop: CASSVGTSAIHNEQFF. CDR3 bases: TGTGCCAGCAGTGTCGGGACTAGCGCAATACACAATGAGCAGTTCTTC. This sequence joins TRBV2 and TRBJ2-1; TRBD2 agrees at 10 bases. V gave up 4 bases and J gave up 5 bases; unmatched junction bases: 8. The CDR3 spans 16 residues. Germline lookup yields CDR1 SNHLY and CDR2 FYNNEI.

The rearrangement joins TRBV28 to TRBJ1-4, with D perhaps matching TRBD1 (6 bases). Germline CDR1 and CDR2: MDHEN and SYDVKM. The CDR3 contains 16 residues. The V end was cut by 6 bases, the J end by 0 bases, with 14 bases between. CDR3 bases: TGTGCCAGCAGGACGACAGGAGTCGCAACTAATGAAAAACTGTTTTTT. Amino acid sequence: CASRTTGVATNEKLFF.

The V call is TRBV2, the J call TRBJ1-3; D may be TRBD1 (6 bases). Germline loops: CDR1 SNHLY, CDR2 FYNNEI. The CDR3 spans 15 residues. With 4 bases removed from V and 2 bases from J, the gap between germline ends came to 12 bases. The CDR3 nucleotides read TGTGCCAGCAGTGTTCAAGGGGGAACTGGAAACACCATATATTTT. Its translation is CASSVQGGTGNTIYF. Full variable domain (missing parts from reference TRBV2 and TRBJ1-3): EPEVTQTPSHQVTQMGQEVILRCVPISNHLYFYWYRQILGQKVEFLVSFYNNEISEKSEIFDDQFSVERPDGSNFTLKIRSTKLEDSAMYFCASSVQGGTGNTIYFGEGSWLTVV.

The chain recombines TRBV5-4 with TRBJ2-1, with 10 bases fitting TRBD1. The CDR3 runs to 13 residues. CDR1 is SGHNT and CDR2 is YYREEE in the germline V gene (reference sequence). With V trimmed by 5 bases and J by 9 bases, 5 bases remained unmatched. CDR3 in DNA: TGTGCCAGCAGGCGGACAGGGGGTTCTGAGCAGTTCTTC. Translating gives CASRRTGGSEQFF. Based on the CDR3 plus reference TRBV5-4 and TRBJ2-1, the full variable domain is ETGVTQSPTHLIKTRGQQVTLRCSSQSGHNTVSWYQQALGQGPQFIFQYYREEENGRGNFPPRFSGLQFPNYSSELNVNALELDDSALYLCASRRTGGSEQFFGPGTRLTVL.

This chain connects TRBV28 to TRBJ1-6; no definite D call. The ends were cut back, 5 bases at V and 7 bases at J, with 6 bases in the middle. This CDR3 comprises 12 residues. The germline gives CDR1 MDHEN, CDR2 SYDVKM. The CDR3 nucleotides are TGTGCCAGCAGTGAGGTGAATTCACCCCTCCACTTT. Translating gives CASSEVNSPLHF. Full variable domain (missing parts from reference TRBV28 and TRBJ1-6): DVKVTQSSRYLVKRTGEKVFLECVQDMDHENMFWYRQDPGLGLRLIYFSYDVKMKEKGDIPEGYSVSREKKERFSLILESASTNQTSMYLCASSEVNSPLHFGNGTRLTVT.

The chain recombines TRBV20-1 with TRBJ1-4; no definite D call. V lost 5 bases, J lost 4 bases, and 11 bases lay in between. Germline V gene data show CDR1 as DFQATT and CDR2 as SNEGSKA (reference sequence). The CDR3 runs to 13 residues. The CDR3 coding sequence is TGCAGTGCTGGTGGACTACTTAATGAAAAACTGTTTTTT. Encoded protein: CSAGGLLNEKLFF.

The chain has TRBV6-6 and TRBJ1-1, with 7 bases fitting TRBD1. Trimming removed 4 bases from V and 5 bases from J; junction bases left unmatched: 7. The CDR3 has 14 amino acids. Germline values: CDR1 MNHNY, CDR2 SVGAGI (reference sequence). CDR3 sequence: CASSLPGQKTEAFF. CDR3 bases: TGTGCCAGCAGTTTACCGGGACAGAAGACTGAAGCTTTCTTT.

The chain employs TRBV5-1 and TRBJ2-1; 7 nucleotides agree with TRBD1. Germline values: CDR1 SGHRS, CDR2 YFSETQ. J was trimmed by 2 bases and V by 0 bases; bases with no gene match: 2. This CDR3 has 15 residues. This chain's CDR3 is CASSLGTGAYNEQFF. In DNA form, the CDR3 reads TGCGCCAGCAGCTTGGGCACAGGGGCCTACAATGAGCAGTTCTTC.

CDR3 bases: TGTGCCAGCTTGGACAGGGGGTCTGGAAACACCATATATTTT. Encoded protein: CASLDRGSGNTIYF. The chain recombines TRBV18 with TRBJ1-3; 10 bases match TRBD1. The CDR3 is made up of 14 amino acids. Germline CDR1 is KGHSH and CDR2 is LQKENI. The trim removed 7 bases at V and 1 base at J, leaving 1 base unmatched.

The rearrangement joins TRBV5-1 to TRBJ1-1; D unresolved. The CDR3 spans 14 residues. The germline gives CDR1 SGHRS, CDR2 YFSETQ. The germline V and J ends were trimmed by 0 bases and 5 bases, with 11 bases remaining between them. CDR3 in DNA: TGCGCCAGCAGCTTGGAGTGGAGAGTAACTGAAGCTTTCTTT. Translated: CASSLEWRVTEAFF.

In its sample, this clone was seen a few times. The chain has TRBV29-1 and TRBJ1-2; tentatively, D is TRBD1 (6 bases). Germline CDR1 SQVTM, CDR2 ANQGSEA. This CDR3 has 13 amino acids. Trimming cost V 5 bases and J 6 bases, with 16 bases left between them. CDR3 region: CSVYGGAENGYTF. For the CDR3, the DNA is TGCAGCGTTTATGGGGGGGCAGAGAATGGCTACACCTTC.

The rearrangement links TRBV7-8 to TRBJ2-1; TRBD2 might be the D (6 bases). The CDR3 spans 17 residues. V lost 3 bases to trimming and J lost 6 bases, with 21 bases between them. Germline CDR1 is SGHVS and CDR2 is FQNEAQ. As DNA, the CDR3 is TGTGCCAGCAGCTTCACCGTAACTCCGGGACTCCTCAATGAGCAGTTCTTC. This codes for CASSFTVTPGLLNEQFF.

The J gene is TRBJ2-3, the V gene TRBV19; perhaps TRBD2 as D (6 bases). The CDR3 spans 16 residues. V lost 6 bases to trimming and J lost 1 base, with 17 bases between them. The germline V gene encodes CDR1 LNHDA and CDR2 SQIVND (reference sequence). The CDR3 bases are TGTGCCAGTAGGGCGGGGCGCCTAGCAGGCACAGATACGCAGTATTTT. Protein sequence: CASRAGRLAGTDTQYF.

This chain uses TRBV14 with TRBJ2-5; D is possibly TRBD1 (6 bases). This CDR3 is built from 12 residues. Germline V gives CDR1 SGHDN, CDR2 FVKESK. Trimming left V 8 bases short and J 5 bases short, with 12 bases between. CDR3 region: CASRQVGETQYF. In DNA, the CDR3 is TGTGCCAGCCGACAGGTCGGCGAGACCCAGTACTTC.

The gene calls are TRBV7-3 and TRBJ2-3, with 9 bases matching TRBD1. Per the germline V gene, CDR1 is SGHTA and CDR2 is FQGTGA. The junction had 6 bases not matched to a gene; V was cut back by 5 bases and J by 6 bases. The CDR3 is 14 amino acids. CDR3 nucleotides: TGTGCCAGCAGCCCACAGGGGGCGAAGGATACGCAGTATTTT. This sequence encodes CASSPQGAKDTQYF. Together with reference TRBV7-3 and TRBJ2-3, the CDR3 gives the full variable domain: GAGVSQTPSNKVTEKGKYVELRCDPISGHTALYWYRQSLGQGPEFLIYFQGTGAADDSGLPNDRFFAVRPEGSVSTLKIQRTERGDSAVYLCASSPQGAKDTQYFGPGTRLTVL.

V usage is TRBV7-5 and J usage is TRBJ1-5. TRBV7-5 is recorded as a pseudogene. The CDR3 is 19 amino acids. CDR3: CVRSDTFLRDFYSNQPQHF. The CDR3 DNA is TGTGTCAGAAGCGATACGTTCCTGAGGGATTTTTATAGCAATCAGCCCCAGCATTTT.

The CDR3 nucleotides read TGTGCCAGCAGCTTTAGCACCGGCGGCTACACCTTC. The encoded protein is CASSFSTGGYTF. The chain links TRBV5-8 to TRBJ1-2; no definite D call. Trimming cost V 2 bases and J 8 bases, with 10 bases left between them. CDR1 and CDR2 from the germline V gene are SGHTS and YDEGEE. CDR3 length: 12 amino acids.

The chain is built from TRBV2 and TRBJ1-3, with no clear D. V lost 3 bases to trimming and J lost 1 base, with 13 bases between them. The length of the CDR3 is 16 residues. Germline V gene sequence: CDR1 SNHLY, CDR2 FYNNEI. The CDR3 is CASSDRPGVSGNTIYF. Here the CDR3 DNA reads TGTGCCAGCAGTGATAGGCCGGGAGTATCTGGAAACACCATATATTTT.

The gene calls are TRBV6-2 or TRBV6-3 and TRBJ1-4; D gene ambiguous. The ends were cut back, 3 bases at V and 6 bases at J, with 8 bases in the middle. Germline-derived CDR1 and CDR2 are MNHEY and SVGEGT. The CDR3 totals 13 residues. The CDR3 DNA follows: TGTGCCAGCAGTTATCGACGGGATGAAAAACTGTTTTTT. Translating it yields CASSYRRDEKLFF.

This clone was seen only a few times. The V call is TRBV27, the J call TRBJ2-2; 12 nucleotides line up with TRBD1. The CDR3 length is 14 residues. J was trimmed by 6 bases and V by 6 bases; bases with no gene match: 2. Germline V gene lookup returns CDR1 MNHEY and CDR2 SMNVEV (reference sequence). As DNA, the CDR3 is TGTGCCAGCAGCCGGGACAGGGGGCCCGGGGAGCTGTTTTTT. Translation gives CASSRDRGPGELFF.

The chain joins TRBV25-1 to TRBJ2-5; 16 positions match TRBD2. This CDR3 has 15 amino acids. V lost 10 bases and J lost 4; bases outside the gene matches: 6. CDR1 is MGHDK, CDR2 SYGVNS, per germline. The CDR3 bases are TGTGCCACCGGGACTAGCGGGGGGGCCCCAGAGACCCAGTACTTC. This sequence encodes CATGTSGGAPETQYF.

This chain links TRBV5-1 with TRBJ1-2; 10 positions match TRBD1. V lost 5 bases, J lost 8 bases, and 12 bases stayed unmatched. CDR3 size: 15 residues. Per germline, CDR1 SGHRS and CDR2 YFSETQ. CDR3 residues: CASSRDPGQGRGYTF. CDR3 in DNA: TGCGCCAGCAGTCGAGACCCGGGACAGGGGAGAGGCTACACCTTC.

The V gene is TRBV28, the J gene TRBJ2-6, with D possibly TRBD2 on 6 matching bases. The CDR3 has 16 amino acids. With 3 bases removed from V and 0 bases from J, the gap between germline ends came to 9 bases. Germline lookup yields CDR1 MDHEN and CDR2 SYDVKM. The CDR3 here is CASSLGGVSGANVLTF. The CDR3 DNA follows: TGTGCCAGCAGTTTGGGGGGAGTCTCTGGGGCCAACGTCCTGACTTTC.

This chain uses TRBV19 with TRBJ2-5; TRBD2 is a possible D gene (6 bases). The CDR3 has 12 residues. V lost 6 bases and J lost 4, with 9 bases in between. Looked up from germline, CDR1 is LNHDA and CDR2 is SQIVND (reference sequence). CDR3 coding DNA: TGTGCCAGTAGCCCCGGGGGAGAGACCCAGTACTTC. It yields the protein CASSPGGETQYF.

By sample fraction, this clone is medium-sized. This chain joins TRBV27 and TRBJ2-7, with 10 bases matching TRBD2. There are 13 residues in the CDR3. Germline V gene sequence: CDR1 MNHEY, CDR2 SMNVEV (reference sequence). The V and J ends lost 7 bases and 9 bases, in that order; junction bases with no gene match: 9. The CDR3 bases are TGTGCCAGCACTTGGGAGCGGGGGGGCGTGCAGTACTTC. Its translation is CASTWERGGVQYF.

The chain employs TRBV6-5 and TRBJ1-2, with 7 bases lining up with TRBD1. Germline trimming cut 2 bases from V and 7 bases from J; bases unmatched to any gene: 7. The germline gives CDR1 MNHEY, CDR2 SVGAGI. This CDR3 region has 14 residues. The CDR3 region has the DNA TGTGCCAGCAGTTACCAGGGGGAACGTTTTGGCTACACCTTC. It encodes CASSYQGERFGYTF.

The V and J genes are TRBV12-3 or TRBV12-4 and TRBJ2-3, with D possibly TRBD2 on 5 matching bases. This CDR3 region has 13 residues. The V end lost 2 bases, the J end lost 4 bases, and 7 bases lay between the germline ends. The CDR3 loop reads CASSLRGPDTQYF. Here the CDR3 DNA reads TGTGCCAGCAGTTTACGCGGGCCAGATACGCAGTATTTT.

The CDR3 DNA reads as TGTGCCAGCAGCCCCCTAGCGGGTGACACTCACAATGAGCAGTTCTTC. As protein: CASSPLAGDTHNEQFF. This sequence joins TRBV11-3 and TRBJ2-1, with 8 bases aligning to TRBD2. The junction had 11 bases not matched to a gene; V was cut back by 5 bases and J by 5 bases. In germline, CDR1 is SGHNT, CDR2 YENEEA. The CDR3 spans 16 residues.

The rearrangement links TRBV5-4 to TRBJ2-5; a weak D match, TRBD1 (6 bases). The germline CDR1 and CDR2 sequences are SGHNT and YYREEE (reference sequence). This CDR3 has 14 amino acids. With 1 base removed from V and 5 bases from J, the gap between germline ends came to 12 bases. The CDR3 protein is CASSLFRGDETQYF. The CDR3 DNA reads TGTGCCAGCAGCTTGTTCAGGGGAGATGAGACCCAGTACTTC.